Each of the 25 T cell receptor beta chains below was sequenced from the same sample in a study of cytomegalovirus exposure and HLA in healthy donors. In the PCR, 60 Vbeta and 13 Jbeta primers were used. Clones were read by immunoSEQ multiplex PCR, and TCRdb kept only the in-frame ones, dropping some. The sample contains 200,000 to 300,000 clones, roughly 82% of which appear only once. The sample comprised PBMCs. The source is a woman aged 40 to 49 in good health and CMV-seropositive.

The chain is built from TRBV5-8 and TRBJ1-4, with D possibly TRBD1 on 5 matching bases. Germline loops: CDR1 SGHTS, CDR2 YDEGEE. V lost 2 bases to trimming and J lost 14 bases, with 10 bases between them. CDR3 length: 11 amino acids. The CDR3 DNA reads as TGTGCCAGCAGCTTAGGCAGGGTGCTGTTTTTT. Translation: CASSLGRVLFF.

The chain has TRBV7-3 and TRBJ1-1; D uncertain. This CDR3 is 15 amino acids long. Germline CDR1 is SGHTA and CDR2 is FQGTGA. The V and J ends lost 0 bases and 10 bases respectively, with 18 bases between them. CDR3 residues: CASSLTGSRTSVAFF. CDR3 nucleotide sequence: TGTGCCAGCAGCTTAACGGGCAGCCGCACATCCGTAGCTTTCTTT.

This clone appeared once. For the CDR3, the DNA is TGTGCCAGCAGCCAATTTCGAGAGACCCAGTACTTC. It encodes CASSQFRETQYF. J is TRBJ2-5 and V is TRBV14; no clear D. The V and J ends lost 2 bases and 4 bases respectively, with 5 bases between them. The CDR3 runs 12 residues. Germline V gene sequence: CDR1 SGHDN, CDR2 FVKESK.

This sequence joins TRBV6-5 and TRBJ2-1; D perhaps matches TRBD2 (6 bases). Germline loops: CDR1 MNHEY, CDR2 SVGAGI. The V and J ends lost 6 bases and 12 bases respectively, with 12 bases between them. The CDR3 totals 11 residues. The CDR3 nucleotides read TGTGCCAGCAGCCGCGGGGAAGGGCAGTTCTTC. Its translation is CASSRGEGQFF.

V usage is TRBV27 and J usage is TRBJ2-7, with TRBD1 matching over 7 bases. Germline CDR1 reads MNHEY; CDR2 reads SMNVEV (reference sequence). Trimming removed 4 bases from V and 7 bases from J; junction bases left unmatched: 10. The CDR3 runs to 14 residues. CDR3: CASSSYRDRGEQYF. CDR3 nucleotide sequence: TGTGCCAGCAGTTCATACCGGGACAGAGGAGAGCAGTACTTC.

The sample holds one count of this clone. The chain couples TRBV7-9 to TRBJ1-5; perhaps TRBD1 as D (6 bases). Germline V gene lookup returns CDR1 SEHNR and CDR2 FQNEAQ (reference sequence). The CDR3 totals 14 residues. V gave up 8 bases and J gave up 3 bases, with 14 bases separating them. The CDR3, as DNA: TGTGCCAGCGGCAGGGGCTCTCTCAATCAGCCCCAGCATTTT. Translated: CASGRGSLNQPQHF.

This chain connects TRBV19 to TRBJ1-2, with D unclear. Between the trimmed V and J ends, which lost 6 bases and 6 bases, there was a span of 17 bases. Germline V gives CDR1 LNHDA, CDR2 SQIVND (reference sequence). The CDR3 is 14 residues long. The CDR3 nucleotides are TGTGCCAGTAGGAGAGGTGCGGGGAAAGATGGCTACACCTTC. Encoded protein: CASRRGAGKDGYTF.

The chain uses TRBV5-1 and TRBJ1-2, with 10 nucleotides matching TRBD1. V dropped 4 bases and J dropped 5; count of bases not matched to a gene: 8. The CDR3 has 15 amino acids. The germline CDR1 and CDR2 sequences are SGHRS and YFSETQ. The CDR3 reads CASSTNRDRGYGYTF. CDR3 nucleotide sequence: TGCGCCAGCAGCACTAACCGGGACAGGGGTTATGGCTACACCTTC.

The chain uses TRBV28 and TRBJ1-1; 10 bases agree with TRBD1. Germline V lookup: CDR1 MDHEN, CDR2 SYDVKM. The CDR3 spans 17 residues. V was pared by 6 bases and J by 5 bases, with 15 bases of the junction left unmatched. The CDR3 is CASSPKVGRQGATEAFF. The CDR3 nucleotides are TGTGCCAGCAGCCCCAAGGTTGGGAGACAGGGGGCTACTGAAGCTTTCTTT.

This clone was seen a few times. The chain combines TRBV4-3 with TRBJ1-2; 8 positions match TRBD1. CDR3 length equals 14 residues. Germline CDR1 is LGHNA and CDR2 is YSLEER. V lost 4 bases to trimming and J lost 8 bases; unmatched junction nucleotides: 9. CDR3 DNA: TGCGCCAGCAGCCGGGGGCAGGGGGCAAAGGGCTACACCTTC. Encoded protein: CASSRGQGAKGYTF.

This sequence joins TRBV29-1 and TRBJ1-1; D is uncertain. Trimming removed 5 bases at V and 1 base at J, with 14 bases between. The CDR3 extends over 14 amino acids. Germline loops: CDR1 SQVTM, CDR2 ANQGSEA. CDR3 in amino acids: CSVSGRRGNTEAFF. The CDR3 DNA reads TGCAGCGTTAGCGGACGGCGAGGGAACACTGAAGCTTTCTTT.

CDR3 sequence: CASSSEASAYNEQFF. The CDR3 region has the DNA TGCGCCAGCAGCTCGGAGGCTAGCGCGTACAATGAGCAGTTCTTC. The chain uses TRBV5-1 and TRBJ2-1; tentatively, D is TRBD2 (6 bases). Germline V gene data show CDR1 as SGHRS and CDR2 as YFSETQ. This CDR3 is built from 15 residues. Trimming removed 3 bases at V and 4 bases at J, with 14 bases between.

In this sample, this clone turned up once. The chain joins TRBV7-9 to TRBJ1-6; D unresolved. V lost 5 bases to trimming and J lost 6 bases, with 8 bases between them. The CDR3 sequence is 13 residues long. In germline, CDR1 is SEHNR, CDR2 FQNEAQ (reference sequence). Here the CDR3 reads CASSHGSNSPLHF. The CDR3 DNA reads TGTGCCAGCAGCCATGGGAGTAATTCACCCCTCCACTTT.

CDR3 sequence reads: CASSNGLGVDTQYF. DNA of the CDR3: TGCGCCAGCAGCAACGGCCTAGGGGTGGATACGCAGTATTTT. V gene TRBV4-1 combines with J gene TRBJ2-3; a possible D gene is TRBD1 (5 bases). The CDR3 runs to 14 residues. Germline CDR1 is MGHRA and CDR2 is YSYEKL. Trimming cost V 5 bases and J 6 bases, with 15 bases left between them.

Concerning this clone itself: A junction end diverges from the germline sequence, so it may reflect a read error. The chain uses TRBV7-9 and TRBJ2-5; possibly TRBD2 for D (5 bases). Germline-derived CDR1 and CDR2 are SEHNR and FQNEAQ (reference sequence). The CDR3 has 12 amino acids. The DNA of the CDR3 is TGTTCCAGCACCATTGGCGGGGAGACCCAGTACTTC. It translates to CSSTIGGETQYF.

The rearrangement joins TRBV7-2 to TRBJ2-7, with D perhaps matching TRBD2 (5 bases). Germline loops: CDR1 SGHTA, CDR2 FQGNSA. V shed 1 base and J shed 5 bases, with 9 bases lying between them. The CDR3 has 13 residues. This CDR3 reads CASSLGVGDEQYF. CDR3 DNA: TGTGCCAGCAGCTTAGGAGTCGGGGACGAGCAGTACTTC.

The V and J genes are TRBV7-2 and TRBJ2-7; D may be TRBD2 (6 bases). The V gene lost 2 bases and the J gene lost 1 base, with 12 bases spanning the gap. The CDR3 length is 15 residues. Germline V gene sequence: CDR1 SGHTA, CDR2 FQGNSA. The CDR3 DNA reads as TGTGCCAGCAGCTTAATGGGCGGGAAATCCTACGAGCAGTACTTC. Amino acids: CASSLMGGKSYEQYF. The full variable domain, in which reference TRBV7-2 and TRBJ2-7 provide the parts outside the CDR3, is GAGVSQSPSNKVTEKGKDVELRCDPISGHTALYWYRQSLGQGLEFLIYFQGNSAPDKSGLPSDRFSAERTGGSVSTLTIQRTQQEDSAVYLCASSLMGGKSYEQYFGPGTRLTVT.

The V call is TRBV11-2, the J call TRBJ2-7; D is unclear. Germline CDR1 reads SGHAT; CDR2 reads FQNNGV. The V and J ends lost 5 bases and 2 bases respectively, with 13 bases between them. CDR3 length: 14 amino acids. CDR3 region: CASSLNARPYEQYF. The DNA for the CDR3 is TGTGCCAGCAGCCTCAATGCGAGGCCCTACGAGCAGTACTTC.

This clone turned up a few times. One end of the junction fails to match germline, which may point to a read error. The rearrangement uses TRBV27 and TRBJ2-7; TRBD1 is a possible D gene (6 bases). The CDR3 sequence is 14 residues long. Per the germline V gene, CDR1 is MNHEY and CDR2 is SMNVEV (reference sequence). CDR3 sequence: CASSPWTESEREVF. For the CDR3, the DNA is TGTGCCAGCAGTCCTTGGACAGAAAGCGAGCGCGAAGTATTC.

The chain links TRBV29-1 to TRBJ2-7; D is undetermined. Trimming took off 0 bases at V and 4 bases at J, with 7 bases between the two ends. This CDR3 is built from 12 residues. Germline loops: CDR1 SQVTM, CDR2 ANQGSEA. DNA of the CDR3: TGCAGCGTTGAAGATCTAGGTTACGAGCAGTACTTC. This encodes CSVEDLGYEQYF.

In DNA form, the CDR3 reads TGTGCCAGCAGTCCGACAGGGATCAACTCCTACGAGCAGTACTTC. Translated, it gives CASSPTGINSYEQYF. The rearrangement joins TRBV25-1 to TRBJ2-7; the match to TRBD1 covers 7 bases. This CDR3 is 15 amino acids long. The junction had 7 bases not matched to a gene; V was cut back by 5 bases and J by 0 bases. Germline CDR1 is MGHDK and CDR2 is SYGVNS.

The V call is TRBV19, the J call TRBJ1-5; no clear D. V was shortened by 6 bases and J by 0 bases, with 18 bases between the two germline ends. This CDR3 has 17 residues. Germline CDR1 is LNHDA and CDR2 is SQIVND (reference sequence). As DNA, the CDR3 is TGTGCCAGTAGCCCTACGAGGGTAGGAGATAGCAATCAGCCCCAGCATTTT. This gives the protein CASSPTRVGDSNQPQHF. Based on the CDR3 plus reference TRBV19 and TRBJ1-5, the full variable domain is DGGITQSPKYLFRKEGQNVTLSCEQNLNHDAMYWYRQDPGQGLRLIYYSQIVNDFQKGDIAEGYSVSREKKESFPLTVTSAQKNPTAFYLCASSPTRVGDSNQPQHFGDGTRLSIL.

The chain recombines TRBV9 with TRBJ1-4, with D tentatively TRBD1 (5 bases). The ends were cut back, 2 bases at V and 4 bases at J, with 18 bases in the middle. The CDR3 contains 17 residues. Germline CDR1 SGDLS, CDR2 YYNGEE. CDR3 in DNA: TGTGCCAGCAGCGTCGCCCCGATCCAGGGAAGTAATGAAAAACTGTTTTTT. Translated, it gives CASSVAPIQGSNEKLFF.

This chain links TRBV5-1 with TRBJ2-1; 11 nucleotides line up with TRBD2. This CDR3 comprises 17 residues. V lost 1 base, J lost 4 bases, and 7 bases stayed unmatched. The V gene's germline CDR1 is SGHRS and CDR2 YFSETQ. CDR3 DNA: TGCGCCAGCAGCTTGCGGCTAGCGGGGGGAATTTACAATGAGCAGTTCTTC. Its protein is CASSLRLAGGIYNEQFF.

This sequence joins TRBV7-3 and TRBJ2-1; 9 nucleotides agree with TRBD2. Germline V CDR1 and CDR2: SGHTA, FQGTGA. V trimming: 5 bases; J trimming: 1 base; junction bases outside the gene matches: 3. The CDR3 consists of 15 residues. CDR3 nucleotides: TGTGCCAGCAGCCGGACTAGCGATTCCTACAATGAGCAGTTCTTC. It translates to CASSRTSDSYNEQFF.